The rows below give T cell receptor beta chains drawn from one sample of a study of beta chain features in type 1 diabetes. The method was immunoSEQ multiplex PCR; TCRdb's version includes in-frame clones alone and lacks a portion of them. The table shows around 690,000 clones, with under 15% occurring only once. Input material: naive CD4+ T cells from blood. Receptors were obtained from a man aged 30-40 years with type 1 diabetes. The conserved cysteine and the conserved F or W are not part of the CDR3 here. Fields, in order: V gene, CDR3 protein.

v_call: TRBV7-9
cdr3_aa: ASSLGGQGNQPQH

v_call: TRBV29-1
cdr3_aa: SVEEDRATGELF

v_call: TRBV7-2
cdr3_aa: ASSFLRGNPSTDTQY

v_call: TRBV10-2
cdr3_aa: ASGIRQGNNEQF

v_call: TRBV21-1
cdr3_aa: ASSKGKGNDTQY

v_call: TRBV25-1
cdr3_aa: ATSSRGLYEQY

v_call: TRBV2
cdr3_aa: ASIGDGANVLT

v_call: TRBV6-5
cdr3_aa: ASRTGYNEQF

v_call: TRBV19
cdr3_aa: ASSTTGEKAEQY

v_call: TRBV12-5
cdr3_aa: ASGLGVASYEQY

v_call: TRBV7-3
cdr3_aa: ASSPKTGAYEQY

v_call: TRBV5-1
cdr3_aa: ASSSLQRNEQF

v_call: TRBV27
cdr3_aa: ASSLTGYYGYT

v_call: TRBV6-5
cdr3_aa: ASSPGVGGETQY

v_call: TRBV7-2
cdr3_aa: ASSSGYNYGYT

v_call: TRBV4-3
cdr3_aa: ASSLWASPGDIGELF

v_call: TRBV6-6
cdr3_aa: ASTLLAGGSTDTQY

v_call: TRBV28
cdr3_aa: ASSYRETQY

v_call: TRBV27
cdr3_aa: ASSFQGANEKLF

v_call: TRBV30
cdr3_aa: AWSVAQVGQPQH

v_call: TRBV6-5
cdr3_aa: ASRTGQGGEQY

v_call: TRBV4-3
cdr3_aa: ASSQDAGNYNEQF

v_call: TRBV9
cdr3_aa: ASSVEAAEGSPLH

v_call: TRBV7-9
cdr3_aa: ASSPMAPYNEQF

v_call: TRBV7-2
cdr3_aa: ASSQGTGSTYEQY

v_call: TRBV5-1
cdr3_aa: ASSLGAEGEAF

v_call: TRBV7-9
cdr3_aa: ASSLGL

v_call: TRBV11-3
cdr3_aa: ASSGSQGPQY

v_call: TRBV28
cdr3_aa: ASSSGRSGYT

v_call: TRBV10-3
cdr3_aa: ATAPGTGNEKLF

v_call: TRBV11-2
cdr3_aa: ASSRTGYGYT

v_call: TRBV4-2
cdr3_aa: ASAQGTGANVLT

v_call: TRBV7-2
cdr3_aa: ASSAVQGIGGNTIY

v_call: TRBV2
cdr3_aa: ASSERGLAAWDEQF

v_call: TRBV4-3
cdr3_aa: ASSQVRDTGNTIY

v_call: TRBV28
cdr3_aa: ASSFGSGNEQY

v_call: TRBV11-3
cdr3_aa: ASSASGVGTDTQY

v_call: TRBV6-5
cdr3_aa: ASSGRGEETQY